This T cell receptor beta chain is from a study of neurological immune-mediated disorders. The V and J ends lost 1 base and 1 base respectively, with 8 bases between them. This CDR3 is built from 14 residues. Germline assignment: CDR1 SGHRS and CDR2 YFSETQ. This clonotype came up many times. Template-switch 5'RACE cDNA synthesis added a 10-nucleotide unique molecular identifier. In TCRdb, the 5' RACE reads were re-called with MiXCR into one record per CDR3 protein. The table includes about 36,000 distinct CDR3 sequences, approximately 10% detected once. Sample: PBMCs. J is TRBJ1-1 and V is TRBV5-1; tentatively, D is TRBD1 (5 bases). The TCR sequence derives from a woman between 25 and 40 years old with HTLV-1-associated myelopathy (HAM/TSP). Here the CDR3 DNA reads TGCGCCAGCAGCTTGAGGACAAAGAACACTGAAGCTTTCTTT. This translates into CASSLRTKNTEAFF.